The clone carrying this T cell receptor (beta chain) appeared once. The data are from a study of technical replicates of blood from a handful of donors. The assay was immunoSEQ multiplex PCR, and TCRdb's table has in-frame clones only and misses some. The data show approximately 78,000 clones, around 95% seen once. This CDR3 contains 14 residues. V trimming: 5 bases; J trimming: 3 bases; junction bases outside the gene matches: 4. Per the germline V gene, CDR1 is MDHEN and CDR2 is SYDVKM. The source is a human donor in good health. Specimen: T cells isolated from PBMCs. The rearrangement joins TRBV28 to TRBJ1-5; 7 nucleotides line up with TRBD1. The DNA of the CDR3 is TGTGCCAGCAGTCAGGGACAGTACAATCAGCCCCAGCATTTT. Protein sequence: CASSQGQYNQPQHF.